This record looks at one T cell receptor (beta chain) sequence and its context. The sample originates from a study of blood T cell repertoires in COVID-19. V was cut by 1 base and J by 4 bases, with 7 bases left in between. CDR1 is SGHVS and CDR2 is FQNEAQ in the germline V gene. The CDR3 contains 13 residues. Libraries were prepared by immunoSEQ multiplex PCR; TCRdb keeps only in-frame clonotypes and omits some of them. The sample shows roughly 220,000 clones, roughly nine tenths of them seen only once. This TCR derives from a woman aged 18 to 35 in a cohort exposed to, infected with or recovered from COVID-19 (not recorded which). The chain uses TRBV7-8 and TRBJ1-1; D gene ambiguous. Sequencing input: PBMCs or T cells enriched from blood (not recorded which). This CDR3 reads CASSLGPSTEAFF. The CDR3, as DNA: TGTGCCAGCAGCTTAGGGCCAAGCACTGAAGCTTTCTTT. Drawing the rest from reference TRBV7-8 and TRBJ1-1, the complete variable domain is GAGVSQSPRYKVAKRGQDVALRCDPISGHVSLFWYQQALGQGPEFLTYFQNEAQLDKSGLPSDRFFAERPEGSVSTLKIQRTQQEDSAVYLCASSLGPSTEAFFGQGTRLTVV.